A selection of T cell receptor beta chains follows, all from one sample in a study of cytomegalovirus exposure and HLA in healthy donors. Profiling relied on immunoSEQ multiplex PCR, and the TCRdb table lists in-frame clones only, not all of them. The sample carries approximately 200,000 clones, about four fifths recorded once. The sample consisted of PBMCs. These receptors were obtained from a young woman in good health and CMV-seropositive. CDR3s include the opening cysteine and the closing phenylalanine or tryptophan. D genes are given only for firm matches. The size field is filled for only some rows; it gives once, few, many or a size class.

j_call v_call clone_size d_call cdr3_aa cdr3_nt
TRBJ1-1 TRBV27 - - CASSLIWGPMNTEAFF TGTGCCAGCAGTTTAATTTGGGGCCCTATGAACACTGAAGCTTTCTTT
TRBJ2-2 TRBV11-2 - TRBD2 CASSLGRGVRTGELFF TGTGCCAGCAGCTTAGGGCGGGGGGTGCGGACCGGGGAGCTGTTTTTT
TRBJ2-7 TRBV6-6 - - CASTQQGPGYEQYF TGTGCCAGCACCCAACAGGGACCAGGCTACGAGCAGTACTTC
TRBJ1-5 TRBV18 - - CASSSTAGVNQPQHF TGTGCCAGCTCCTCGACCGCAGGCGTTAATCAGCCCCAGCATTTT
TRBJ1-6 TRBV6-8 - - CASSLTPLSYNSPLHF TGTGCCAGCAGTTTGACACCTCTCTCCTATAATTCACCCCTCCACTTT
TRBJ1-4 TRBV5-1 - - CASSKGANEKLFF TGCGCCAGCAGTAAGGGGGCTAATGAAAAACTGTTTTTT
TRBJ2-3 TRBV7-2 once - CASSGGFSTDTQYF TGTGCCAGCAGCGGGGGGTTTAGCACAGATACGCAGTATTTT
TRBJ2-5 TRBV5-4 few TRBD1 CASSLGDRGFQETQYF TGTGCCAGCAGCTTAGGGGACAGGGGTTTTCAAGAGACCCAGTACTTC
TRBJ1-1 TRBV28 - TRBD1 CASSPPGTASEAFF TGTGCCAGCAGTCCCCCCGGGACAGCAAGCGAAGCTTTCTTT
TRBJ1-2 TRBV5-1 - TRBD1 CASSFTVQGAEYGYTF TGCGCCAGCAGCTTCACAGTACAGGGGGCGGAATATGGCTACACCTTC
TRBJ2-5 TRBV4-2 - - CASSETYAETQYF TGTGCCAGCAGTGAGACTTACGCGGAGACCCAGTACTTC
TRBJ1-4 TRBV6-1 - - CASSEAVGGGIEEKLFF TGTGCCAGCAGTGAAGCCGTCGGGGGGGGGATTGAAGAAAAACTGTTTTTT
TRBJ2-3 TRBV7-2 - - CASSPLVVGSQYF TGTGCCAGCAGTCCTCTCGTCGTCGGGTCGCAGTATTTT
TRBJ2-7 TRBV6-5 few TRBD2 CASRASGGVGEQYF TGTGCCAGCAGAGCAAGCGGGGGAGTTGGCGAGCAGTACTTC
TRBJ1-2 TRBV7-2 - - CASSWQKQNYGYTF TGTGCCAGCAGCTGGCAAAAACAAAACTATGGCTACACCTTC
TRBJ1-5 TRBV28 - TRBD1 CASSPGDRRNQPQHF TGTGCCTCCTCACCCGGGGACAGGCGCAATCAGCCCCAGCATTTT